The entry below describes one TCR beta chain. The antigen is undetermined. These data originate in a study of T cell responses to AZD1222 COVID-19 vaccine. Study information: Analyses pooled second doses at about 4 or about 12 weeks.

V was shortened by 5 bases and J by 1 base, with 4 bases between the two germline ends. The CDR3 totals 12 residues. Germline V CDR1 and CDR2: SGHTA, FQGTGA. Sequencing was performed with immunoSEQ multiplex PCR; in TCRdb, only in-frame clones are kept and a portion is missing. The profile covers 100,000 to 150,000 clones, with more than 70% appearing a single time and less than 2% taken by the ten largest. Study-level points and caveats: Reportedly, close to half of spike-specific TCRs are directed against unmutated variant regions. Clonal diversity may have been underestimated in mostly white British donors. Dominant CD4 TCR responses targeted spike regions 160-218 and 743-854.

The V and J genes are TRBV7-3 and TRBJ2-3; no firm D call. This clonotype was sampled from an adult in good health. Sequenced here: peripheral blood, sampled on day 0 of AZD1222 vaccination. The CDR3 nucleotides read TGTGCCAGCAGCCCCGGCACAGATACGCAGTATTTT. It encodes CASSPGTDTQYF.